The table lists the clone carrying this TCR beta chain with many counts. These data originate in a study of T cells in Graves' hyperthyroidism and ophthalmopathy. Regions amplified from RNA transcripts were the TCR beta CDR3 regions. First-round RT-PCR targeting the TCR CDR3 was performed with the HTBI primer set. TCRdb used MiXCR to reprocess the multiplex PCR reads, holding one entry per CDR3 protein. The data contain some 460,000 distinct CDR3 sequences, 15% to 19% of them seen just once; the ten biggest clones take up 13% to 15%. Germline V gives CDR1 DFQATT, CDR2 SNEGSKA (reference sequence). The CDR3 spans 13 residues. V gave up 6 bases and J gave up 3 bases, with 14 bases separating them.

This sequence joins TRBV20-1 and TRBJ1-1; D call uncertain. The TCR originated in a woman aged 18-30 years with Graves' hyperthyroidism. Material: blood. DNA of the CDR3: TGCAGTGCCCGTGGTAGGGTAGACACTGAAGCTTTCTTT. Protein: CSARGRVDTEAFF.